The 27 T cell receptor beta chains listed next were all sequenced from one sample in a study of blood T cell repertoires in COVID-19. The protocol was immunoSEQ multiplex PCR, while the TCRdb copy is restricted to in-frame clones and leaves out a portion. This table has just under 250,000 clones, approximately 90% appearing once. Input material: PBMCs or T cells enriched from blood (not recorded which). All receptors come from a woman in her twenties or thirties who had recovered from COVID-19.

The sample holds one count of this clone. As DNA, the CDR3 is TGTGCCAGTAGTAGTCCGTTCCAGCGGGACTCTCAAGAGACCCAGTACTTC. Amino acids: CASSSPFQRDSQETQYF. The chain joins TRBV19 to TRBJ2-5, with 7 bases fitting TRBD2. Trimming removed 4 bases from V and 2 bases from J; junction bases left unmatched: 13. Looked up from germline, CDR1 is LNHDA and CDR2 is SQIVND (reference sequence). The CDR3 contains 17 residues.

V and J are TRBV4-1 and TRBJ2-7; D may be TRBD2 (6 bases). Germline CDR1 is MGHRA and CDR2 is YSYEKL. Trimming removed 7 bases from V and 3 bases from J, with 19 bases in between. The CDR3 loop spans 15 amino acids. CDR3 coding DNA: TGCGCCAGCACTCCAAGGAGGGGCAGGAGCTACGAGCAGTACTTC. Its protein product is CASTPRRGRSYEQYF.

The chain is built from TRBV3-1 (or the pseudogene TRBV3-2) and TRBJ1-1; D is unresolved. The CDR3 spans 14 residues. V was cut by 2 bases and J by 1 base, with 8 bases left in between. The germline V gene encodes CDR1 LGHDT and CDR2 YNNKEL (reference sequence). CDR3 DNA: TGTGCCAGCAGCCAAAACTTAGCGAACACTGAAGCTTTCTTT. This codes for CASSQNLANTEAFF.

The V and J genes are TRBV28 and TRBJ1-1, with TRBD1 matching 7 bases. The CDR3 totals 14 residues. The junction had 3 bases not matched to a gene; V was cut back by 2 bases and J by 3 bases. CDR1 is MDHEN, CDR2 SYDVKM, per germline. The CDR3 here is CASSLDQGDTEAFF. CDR3 nucleotide sequence: TGTGCCAGCAGTTTAGACCAGGGGGACACTGAAGCTTTCTTT.

This rearrangement joins TRBV19 to TRBJ1-5; a weak D match, TRBD1 (5 bases). This CDR3 has 13 residues. Between the trimmed V and J ends, which lost 6 bases and 8 bases, there was a span of 14 bases. The germline CDR1 and CDR2 sequences are LNHDA and SQIVND (reference sequence). The CDR3: CASRGLEGEPQHF. The CDR3 nucleotides are TGTGCCAGTAGAGGCCTCGAAGGGGAGCCCCAGCATTTT.

In its sample, this clone was seen once. V is TRBV5-1 and J is TRBJ1-3; D call uncertain. The CDR3 has 17 amino acids. V was trimmed by 7 bases and J by 2 bases, leaving 22 bases between them. Germline-derived CDR1 and CDR2 are SGHRS and YFSETQ. The CDR3 sequence: CASSREGAEATGNTIYF. The CDR3 coding sequence is TGCGCCAGCTCCCGAGAGGGCGCAGAGGCCACTGGAAACACCATATATTTT.

The J gene is TRBJ1-2, the V gene TRBV4-1; TRBD1 might be the D (5 bases). Germline V gene sequence: CDR1 MGHRA, CDR2 YSYEKL. The CDR3 consists of 14 residues. Between the trimmed V and J ends, which lost 3 bases and 8 bases, there was a span of 16 bases. The chain's CDR3 is CASSQKGTGEGYTF. As DNA, the CDR3 is TGCGCCAGCAGCCAGAAAGGGACGGGGGAAGGCTACACCTTC.

This clone has only one observation. The chain joins TRBV29-1 to TRBJ1-1; maybe TRBD1 (5 bases). Between the trimmed V and J ends, which lost 5 bases and 2 bases, there was a span of 15 bases. The CDR3 consists of 14 residues. Germline values: CDR1 SQVTM, CDR2 ANQGSEA. The CDR3 nucleotides are TGCAGCGTTCAATACTCGGGGGTTAACACTGAAGCTTTCTTT. Amino acids: CSVQYSGVNTEAFF.

V and J are TRBV5-6 and TRBJ2-7; D remains ambiguous. V lost 5 bases, J lost 0 bases, and 15 bases lay in between. This CDR3 region has 15 residues. Per the germline V gene, CDR1 is SGHDT and CDR2 is YYEEEE. The CDR3 sequence: CASRTRGPSSYEQYF. CDR3 DNA: TGTGCCAGCAGAACCAGAGGCCCCAGCTCCTACGAGCAGTACTTC.

The rearrangement links TRBV28 to TRBJ1-4, with D perhaps TRBD1 (6 bases). V gave up 7 bases and J gave up 0 bases, with 9 bases separating them. The CDR3 is 14 residues long. The germline V gene has CDR1 MDHEN and CDR2 SYDVKM. CDR3 sequence: CASIQGTTNEKLFF. CDR3 bases: TGTGCCAGCATCCAGGGGACAACTAATGAAAAACTGTTTTTT. Combining the CDR3 with reference TRBV28 and TRBJ1-4 gives the whole variable domain DVKVTQSSRYLVKRTGEKVFLECVQDMDHENMFWYRQDPGLGLRLIYFSYDVKMKEKGDIPEGYSVSREKKERFSLILESASTNQTSMYLCASIQGTTNEKLFFGSGTQLSVL.

The CDR3 here is CASSGSRGARDTQYF. The CDR3, as DNA: TGTGCCAGCAGCGGTTCCAGGGGGGCCAGGGATACGCAGTATTTT. V gene TRBV13 combines with J gene TRBJ2-3; weak D call: TRBD1 (7 bases). CDR1 and CDR2 from the germline V gene are PRHDT and FYEKMQ (reference sequence). Trimming cost V 5 bases and J 6 bases, with 18 bases left between them. CDR3 size: 15 residues.

The chain employs TRBV30 and TRBJ2-7, with 7 bases fitting TRBD1. The CDR3 spans 13 residues. The ends lost 5 bases at V and 7 bases at J; junction bases unmatched: 11. The germline V gene encodes CDR1 GTSNPN and CDR2 SVGIG (reference sequence). The CDR3 sequence is CAWQGDSGLEQYF. DNA of the CDR3: TGTGCCTGGCAGGGGGATTCAGGGTTGGAGCAGTACTTC.

The rearrangement uses TRBV7-9 and TRBJ1-5, with a tentative D call TRBD1 (5 bases). The germline CDR1 and CDR2 sequences are SEHNR and FQNEAQ (reference sequence). The V gene lost 4 bases and the J gene lost 6 bases, with 16 bases spanning the gap. This CDR3 comprises 15 residues. In DNA, the CDR3 is TGTGCCAGCAGCTCTATCGGGAACGGGGGTCAGCCCCAGCATTTT. Translation gives CASSSIGNGGQPQHF.

The chain couples TRBV20-1 to TRBJ2-3; 7 bases match TRBD1. The germline V gene has CDR1 DFQATT and CDR2 SNEGSKA (reference sequence). The CDR3 is made up of 11 amino acids. V was clipped by 7 bases and J by 4 bases; unmatched bases: 2. This CDR3 reads CSEQGADTQYF. CDR3 DNA sequence: TGCAGTGAGCAGGGGGCAGATACGCAGTATTTT.

CDR3 nucleotides: TGTGCCAGCAGGGTTAGCGGGGGGAGCTATGTTTACGAGCAGTACTTC. It specifies CASRVSGGSYVYEQYF. The rearrangement joins TRBV7-2 to TRBJ2-7; 10 bases are shared with TRBD2. The V gene end was trimmed by 6 bases and the J gene end by 4 bases; junction bases not matched to a gene: 12. Germline CDR1 reads SGHTA; CDR2 reads FQGNSA. This CDR3 contains 16 residues.

The rearrangement uses TRBV5-1 and TRBJ1-1; D not resolved. The CDR3 spans 14 residues. V was shortened by 3 bases and J by 4 bases, with 13 bases between the two germline ends. CDR1 is SGHRS and CDR2 is YFSETQ in the germline V gene. For the CDR3, the DNA is TGCGCCAGCAGCTGGGGAGAAGGAGGCACTGAAGCTTTCTTT. Its translation: CASSWGEGGTEAFF. Filled out from reference TRBV5-1 and TRBJ1-1, the complete variable domain reads KAGVTQTPRYLIKTRGQQVTLSCSPISGHRSVSWYQQTPGQGLQFLFEYFSETQRNKGNFPGRFSGRQFSNSRSEMNVSTLELGDSALYLCASSWGEGGTEAFFGQGTRLTVV.

This chain links TRBV20-1 with TRBJ2-7; D is ambiguous. Germline V gene data show CDR1 as DFQATT and CDR2 as SNEGSKA (reference sequence). Trimming cost V 5 bases and J 4 bases, with 9 bases left between them. CDR3 length equals 11 residues. The CDR3 DNA reads TGCAGTGCTGAAATAACATACGAGCAGTACTTC. It codes for CSAEITYEQYF.

The rearrangement links TRBV28 to TRBJ1-2, with D possibly matching TRBD1 (6 bases). The CDR3 contains 15 residues. V was trimmed by 7 bases and J by 3 bases, leaving 18 bases between them. In germline, CDR1 is MDHEN, CDR2 SYDVKM. Here the CDR3 reads CASTPTGIQYYGYTF. The CDR3 DNA sequence: TGTGCCAGCACCCCCACAGGGATTCAGTACTATGGCTACACCTTC.

The chain employs TRBV4-3 and TRBJ1-1; 9 bases fit TRBD1. Per the germline V gene, CDR1 is LGHNA and CDR2 is YSLEER. The CDR3 runs to 16 residues. V lost 0 bases and J lost 0; bases outside the gene matches: 2. The CDR3 reads CASSQDGTGMNTEAFF. As DNA, the CDR3 is TGCGCCAGCAGCCAAGATGGGACAGGGATGAACACTGAAGCTTTCTTT.

This rearrangement joins TRBV5-8 to TRBJ1-3; TRBD1 matches at 8 bases. Looked up from germline, CDR1 is SGHTS and CDR2 is YDEGEE. The CDR3 has 16 residues. The V segment lost 0 bases and the J segment 9 bases; nucleotides outside the gene matches: 11. The CDR3: CASSLGDRPRDGTIYF. CDR3 DNA: TGTGCCAGCAGCTTGGGGGACAGGCCCAGGGATGGCACCATATATTTT.

J is TRBJ1-3 and V is TRBV12-3 or TRBV12-4; D unclear. This CDR3 has 13 residues. V dropped 6 bases and J dropped 1 base, with 7 bases sitting between them. The CDR3 sequence is CASSQISGNTIYF. The CDR3 DNA follows: TGTGCCAGCAGCCAAATTTCTGGAAACACCATATATTTT.

CDR3 sequence (DNA): TGTGCCAGCAGAACAGGGAACTATGGCTACACCTTC. It is translated as CASRTGNYGYTF. The rearrangement uses TRBV28 and TRBJ1-2; a weak D match, TRBD1 (6 bases). Trimming took off 6 bases at V and 2 bases at J, with 7 bases between the two ends. The CDR3 spans 12 residues. CDR1 and CDR2 from the germline V gene are MDHEN and SYDVKM.

This chain uses TRBV30 with TRBJ1-5, with 8 bases matching TRBD1. This CDR3 has 13 amino acids. Germline CDR1 and CDR2: GTSNPN and SVGIG (reference sequence). Losses at the gene ends were 3 bases for V and 5 bases for J; bases not matched to a gene: 3. For the CDR3, the DNA is TGTGCCTGGAGGACACAGGGGGATCAGCCCCAGCATTTT. Protein product: CAWRTQGDQPQHF.

The chain is built from TRBV7-9 and TRBJ2-1; a weak D match, TRBD1 (6 bases). CDR3 size: 19 residues. The germline gives CDR1 SEHNR, CDR2 FQNEAQ (reference sequence). Trimming stripped 5 bases from V and 4 bases from J, with 27 bases between. The CDR3 protein is CASSPLSTGQGPKYNEQFF. As DNA, the CDR3 is TGTGCCAGCAGCCCTCTCTCAACCGGGCAGGGGCCTAAGTACAATGAGCAGTTCTTC. The whole variable domain, remainder taken from reference TRBV7-9 and TRBJ2-1, is DTGVSQNPRHKITKRGQNVTFRCDPISEHNRLYWYRQTLGQGPEFLTYFQNEAQLEKSRLLSDRFSAERPKGSFSTLEIQRTEQGDSAMYLCASSPLSTGQGPKYNEQFFGPGTRLTVL.

The chain joins TRBV28 to TRBJ1-2; 7 positions match TRBD1. V trimming: 6 bases; J trimming: 7 bases; junction bases outside the gene matches: 11. Germline assignment: CDR1 MDHEN and CDR2 SYDVKM. CDR3 length equals 14 residues. The CDR3 region has the DNA TGTGCCAGCAGGGCCACAGGGGCTCAGCGTGGCTACACCTTC. Protein product: CASRATGAQRGYTF.

The CDR3 DNA is TGTGCCAGCAGCTTAAGCACAGGGGGTTCTTATGGCTACACCTTC. Protein product: CASSLSTGGSYGYTF. V and J are TRBV5-8 and TRBJ1-2, with 8 bases identical to TRBD1. V gave up 2 bases and J gave up 5 bases; unmatched junction bases: 8. CDR1 SGHTS and CDR2 YDEGEE come from the germline V gene. The CDR3 is made up of 15 amino acids.

This clone was seen a few times. This rearrangement joins TRBV6-1 to TRBJ2-5; no clear D. Trimming removed 2 bases from V and 1 base from J, with 8 bases in between. Germline CDR1 MNHNS, CDR2 SASEGT. The CDR3 contains 14 residues. The CDR3, as DNA: TGTGCCAGCAGTGAATTACTCCGCCAAGAGACCCAGTACTTC. Translation gives CASSELLRQETQYF.